One and the same sample provided the 24 T cell receptor beta chains below, sequenced in a study of cytotoxic CD8 clonotypes in ibrutinib-treated CLL. Measured with immunoSEQ multiplex PCR; TCRdb has only the in-frame clones, and not every one. Here the sample spans under 200,000 clones, under 85% being singletons. The sample consisted of PBMCs, taken after 24 months of ibrutinib treatment. These receptors all come from a human donor with chronic lymphocytic leukemia.

This chain links TRBV19 with TRBJ2-7, with 8 bases fitting TRBD1. This CDR3 is built from 14 residues. Germline V gene sequence: CDR1 LNHDA, CDR2 SQIVND (reference sequence). The junction had 4 bases not matched to a gene; V was cut back by 6 bases and J by 0 bases. In DNA, the CDR3 is TGTGCCAGTAGGCACGGGACAGGCTCCTACGAGCAGTACTTC. It is translated as CASRHGTGSYEQYF. Based on the CDR3 plus reference TRBV19 and TRBJ2-7, the full variable domain is DGGITQSPKYLFRKEGQNVTLSCEQNLNHDAMYWYRQDPGQGLRLIYYSQIVNDFQKGDIAEGYSVSREKKESFPLTVTSAQKNPTAFYLCASRHGTGSYEQYFGPGTRLTVT.

The chain is built from TRBV7-9 and TRBJ1-6; 7 nucleotides match TRBD1. V shed 5 bases and J 7 bases; nucleotides not matched to a gene: 5. Germline CDR1 SEHNR, CDR2 FQNEAQ (reference sequence). CDR3 size: 14 residues. The CDR3 region has the DNA TGTGCCAGCAGCCGGGGACAGCCAAATTCACCCCTCCACTTT. Its translation is CASSRGQPNSPLHF.

The chain is built from TRBV7-2 and TRBJ1-5; D remains ambiguous. The length of the CDR3 is 17 residues. In germline, CDR1 is SGHTA, CDR2 FQGNSA. Trimming took off 2 bases at V and 2 bases at J, with 16 bases between the two ends. CDR3 sequence reads: CASSLRLAVHGNQPQHF. As DNA, the CDR3 is TGTGCCAGCAGCTTACGTTTGGCAGTCCATGGCAATCAGCCCCAGCATTTT.

The rearrangement joins TRBV4-1 to TRBJ2-7; a possible D gene is TRBD2 (5 bases). The CDR3 sequence is 18 residues long. Trimming pared 1 base from V and 3 bases from J, leaving 22 bases between. The germline V gene encodes CDR1 MGHRA and CDR2 YSYEKL. The CDR3 loop reads CASSQGHSLASYDYEQYF. The CDR3 DNA sequence: TGCGCCAGCAGCCAAGGGCACAGCCTAGCAAGCTACGACTACGAGCAGTACTTC.

The chain recombines TRBV28 with TRBJ1-2, with D hard to call. The V end lost 6 bases, the J end lost 4 bases, and 18 bases lay between the germline ends. Germline-derived CDR1 and CDR2 are MDHEN and SYDVKM. CDR3 length: 15 residues. CDR3: CASSPTRSGFYGYTF. The CDR3 DNA reads TGTGCCAGCAGCCCAACCAGGTCAGGATTCTATGGCTACACCTTC.

This chain links TRBV7-9 with TRBJ2-1; 12 nucleotides match TRBD2. The trim removed 3 bases at V and 1 base at J, leaving 1 base unmatched. The germline CDR1 and CDR2 sequences are SEHNR and FQNEAQ (reference sequence). The CDR3 covers 16 residues. The CDR3 is CASSLLAGGSYNEQFF. DNA for the CDR3: TGTGCCAGCAGCTTGCTAGCGGGAGGGTCCTACAATGAGCAGTTCTTC.

This chain joins TRBV6-5 and TRBJ1-5, with D perhaps TRBD1 (5 bases). The CDR3 has 16 amino acids. With 0 bases removed from V and 2 bases from J, the gap between germline ends came to 11 bases. Germline CDR1 and CDR2: MNHEY and SVGAGI. CDR3 in amino acids: CASSYSSRGGNQPQHF. The CDR3 DNA sequence: TGTGCCAGCAGTTACTCTAGTAGGGGCGGCAATCAGCCCCAGCATTTT.

The chain combines TRBV6-6 with TRBJ1-5; perhaps TRBD1 as D (6 bases). With 7 bases removed from V and 6 bases from J, the gap between germline ends came to 22 bases. The CDR3 extends over 16 amino acids. CDR1 is MNHNY, CDR2 SVGAGI, per germline (reference sequence). CDR3: CASTDGGGPLVQPQHF. DNA of the CDR3: TGTGCCAGCACCGATGGGGGGGGGCCCCTGGTTCAGCCCCAGCATTTT.

J is TRBJ2-2 and V is TRBV4-3; TRBD2 agrees at 12 bases. CDR1 LGHNA and CDR2 YSLEER come from the germline V gene. Trimming removed 0 bases from V and 8 bases from J; junction bases left unmatched: 10. CDR3 length: 18 amino acids. CDR3 sequence: CASSQEGWLAGGGGELFF. CDR3 DNA: TGCGCCAGCAGCCAAGAAGGGTGGCTAGCGGGAGGGGGTGGGGAGCTGTTTTTT.

The chain couples TRBV5-4 to TRBJ1-1; 7 nucleotides match TRBD1. Germline CDR1 and CDR2: SGHNT and YYREEE (reference sequence). The junction had 9 bases not matched to a gene; V was cut back by 6 bases and J by 4 bases. The length of the CDR3 is 14 residues. DNA of the CDR3: TGTGCCAGCAACCAGGGGGGTCGCTCCACTGAAGCTTTCTTT. Its translation: CASNQGGRSTEAFF.

The chain recombines TRBV7-9 with TRBJ2-7; TRBD1 agrees at 8 bases. The CDR3 is made up of 15 amino acids. With V trimmed by 7 bases and J by 3 bases, 11 bases remained unmatched. Germline V lookup: CDR1 SEHNR, CDR2 FQNEAQ (reference sequence). The CDR3, as DNA: TGTGCCAGCAACCCCCTGGGGACAGGCCTCTACGAGCAGTACTTC. Translation gives CASNPLGTGLYEQYF.

The chain employs TRBV5-1 and TRBJ2-1; maybe TRBD2 (7 bases). CDR1 is SGHRS, CDR2 YFSETQ, per germline. V was cut by 1 base and J by 7 bases, with 12 bases left in between. CDR3 length: 14 residues. CDR3 DNA sequence: TGCGCCAGCAGCTTGTGGGAGGGGGAAAATGAGCAGTTCTTC. This translates into CASSLWEGENEQFF.

The chain employs TRBV5-1 and TRBJ2-5; 7 bases line up with TRBD1. Trimming took 7 bases from V and 5 from J; bases not matched to a gene: 14. Germline CDR1 SGHRS, CDR2 YFSETQ. The CDR3 is made up of 15 amino acids. The CDR3 nucleotides are TGCGCCAGCGGCGCCGGGACAGCCTCCGGGGAGACCCAGTACTTC. Residues: CASGAGTASGETQYF.

Only a few counts were recorded for this clone. The chain links TRBV5-1 to TRBJ1-1; D is perhaps TRBD1 (6 bases). Germline assignment: CDR1 SGHRS and CDR2 YFSETQ. The V gene lost 5 bases and the J gene lost 0 bases, with 11 bases spanning the gap. This CDR3 has 14 amino acids. The CDR3 DNA is TGCGCCAGCAGGTGGGACACCCTGAACACTGAAGCTTTCTTT. It codes for CASRWDTLNTEAFF.

The rearrangement links TRBV6-6 to TRBJ1-2, with D unresolved. The CDR3 runs 13 residues. Trimming shortened V by 0 bases and J by 8 bases, and 10 bases separated the two germline ends. Per germline, CDR1 MNHNY and CDR2 SVGAGI (reference sequence). The CDR3 sequence: CASSYSHMGGYTF. The CDR3 DNA follows: TGTGCCAGCAGTTACTCGCACATGGGGGGCTACACCTTC.

This clone was seen once. V usage is TRBV6-5 and J usage is TRBJ2-3; 10 bases are a match to TRBD2. J lost 4 bases, V lost 4 bases, and 2 bases had no gene match. Germline V gene lookup returns CDR1 MNHEY and CDR2 SVGAGI. The CDR3 has 14 residues. The CDR3 DNA reads as TGTGCCAGCAGTTCGACTAGCGGGTCAGATACGCAGTATTTT. Protein product: CASSSTSGSDTQYF.

This chain joins TRBV2 and TRBJ1-5; D gene uncertain. V shed 7 bases and J shed 7 bases, with 11 bases lying between them. This CDR3 contains 12 residues. The germline V gene encodes CDR1 SNHLY and CDR2 FYNNEI. CDR3 amino acids: CASTREQQPQHF. Here the CDR3 DNA reads TGTGCCAGCACAAGGGAACAGCAGCCCCAGCATTTT.

This chain connects TRBV7-2 to TRBJ2-2; D is unclear. Looked up from germline, CDR1 is SGHTA and CDR2 is FQGNSA. V dropped 4 bases and J dropped 1 base, with 1 base sitting between them. This CDR3 region has 12 residues. For the CDR3, the DNA is TGTGCCAGCAGCTGGAACACCGGGGAGCTGTTTTTT. This translates into CASSWNTGELFF.

The sample holds one count of this clone. The V gene is TRBV5-1, the J gene TRBJ1-1, with TRBD1 matching 8 bases. This CDR3 is built from 17 residues. Unmatched junction bases numbered 10, after V lost 0 bases and J lost 3 bases. Germline assignment: CDR1 SGHRS and CDR2 YFSETQ. Here the CDR3 reads CASSLGTGDRGYTEAFF. DNA for the CDR3: TGCGCCAGCAGCTTGGGAACGGGAGACAGGGGTTACACTGAAGCTTTCTTT.

V usage is TRBV27 and J usage is TRBJ1-2; TRBD1 agrees at 10 bases. V lost 1 base and J lost 7; bases outside the gene matches: 15. CDR1 and CDR2 from the germline V gene are MNHEY and SMNVEV (reference sequence). The CDR3 contains 18 residues. The chain's CDR3 is CASSLLAGWGQGYSGYTF. CDR3 DNA sequence: TGTGCCAGCAGTTTATTAGCTGGGTGGGGACAGGGGTACTCTGGCTACACCTTC.

The chain uses TRBV6-1 and TRBJ2-7; TRBD2 aligns across 12 bases. The CDR3 is 14 residues long. V trimming: 4 bases; J trimming: 3 bases; junction bases outside the gene matches: 1. Germline CDR1 is MNHNS and CDR2 is SASEGT. This CDR3 reads CASSVTSGGYEQYF. For the CDR3, the DNA is TGTGCCAGCAGTGTGACTAGCGGGGGCTACGAGCAGTACTTC.

The CDR3 region is CASSPMGQGNEQYF. The CDR3, as DNA: TGTGCCAGCAGCCCCATGGGACAGGGGAACGAGCAGTACTTC. This chain joins TRBV7-2 and TRBJ2-7; TRBD1 matches 10 bases. CDR1 and CDR2 from the germline V gene are SGHTA and FQGNSA. The CDR3 sequence is 14 residues long. Trimming cost V 5 bases and J 5 bases; bases outside gene matches: 6.

This chain connects TRBV29-1 to TRBJ1-2; 9 bases map to TRBD1. Germline V gene data show CDR1 as SQVTM and CDR2 as ANQGSEA. The junction had 10 bases not matched to a gene; V was cut back by 7 bases and J by 7 bases. CDR3 length: 13 amino acids. CDR3 amino acids: CSGSGTGSAGYTF. The CDR3, as DNA: TGCAGCGGGTCCGGGACAGGGTCTGCTGGCTACACCTTC. Looking up the rest from reference TRBV29-1 and TRBJ1-2 gives the full variable domain: SAVISQKPSRDICQRGTSLTIQCQVDSQVTMMFWYRQQPGQSLTLIATANQGSEATYESGFVIDKFPISRPNLTFSTLTVSNMSPEDSSIYLCSGSGTGSAGYTFGSGTRLTVV.

CDR3 protein: CASSSGQFMNTEAFF. The CDR3 DNA sequence: TGTGCCAGCAGCTCCGGACAGTTTATGAACACTGAAGCTTTCTTT. J is TRBJ1-1 and V is TRBV7-8; the D gene is possibly TRBD1 (6 bases). Germline CDR1 and CDR2: SGHVS and FQNEAQ. The CDR3 contains 15 residues. V gave up 4 bases and J gave up 0 bases, with 12 bases separating them. Complete variable domain (other parts from reference TRBV7-8 and TRBJ1-1): GAGVSQSPRYKVAKRGQDVALRCDPISGHVSLFWYQQALGQGPEFLTYFQNEAQLDKSGLPSDRFFAERPEGSVSTLKIQRTQQEDSAVYLCASSSGQFMNTEAFFGQGTRLTVV.